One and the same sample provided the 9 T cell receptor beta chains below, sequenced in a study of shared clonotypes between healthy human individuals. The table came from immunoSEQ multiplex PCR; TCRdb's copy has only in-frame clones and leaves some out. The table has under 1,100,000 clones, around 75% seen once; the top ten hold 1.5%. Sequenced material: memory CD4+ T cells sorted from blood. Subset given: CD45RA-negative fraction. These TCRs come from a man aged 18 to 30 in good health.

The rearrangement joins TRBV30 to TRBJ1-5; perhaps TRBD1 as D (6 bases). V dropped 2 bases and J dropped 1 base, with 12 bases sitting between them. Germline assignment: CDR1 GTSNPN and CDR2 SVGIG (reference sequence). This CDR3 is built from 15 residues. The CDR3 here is CAWSSTGSSNQPQHF. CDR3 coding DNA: TGTGCCTGGAGTTCGACAGGTTCGAGCAATCAGCCCCAGCATTTT.

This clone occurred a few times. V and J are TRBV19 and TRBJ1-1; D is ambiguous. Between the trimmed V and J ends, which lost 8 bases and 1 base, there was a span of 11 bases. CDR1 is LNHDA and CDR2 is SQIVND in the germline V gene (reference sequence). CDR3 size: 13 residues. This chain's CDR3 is CASRGLANTEAFF. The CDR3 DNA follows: TGTGCCAGTCGAGGGCTGGCGAACACTGAAGCTTTCTTT.

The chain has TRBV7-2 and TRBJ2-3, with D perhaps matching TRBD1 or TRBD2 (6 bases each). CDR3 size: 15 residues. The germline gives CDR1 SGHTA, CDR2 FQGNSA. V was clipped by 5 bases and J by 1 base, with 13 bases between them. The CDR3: CASSLKGGGTDTQYF. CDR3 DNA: TGTGCCAGCAGCCTAAAGGGGGGAGGCACAGATACGCAGTATTTT.

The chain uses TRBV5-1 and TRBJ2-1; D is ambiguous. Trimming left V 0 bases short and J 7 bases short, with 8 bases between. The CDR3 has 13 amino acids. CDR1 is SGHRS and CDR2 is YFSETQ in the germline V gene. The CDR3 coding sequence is TGCGCCAGCAGCTTGGAAGGCCTTAATGAGCAGTTCTTC. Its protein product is CASSLEGLNEQFF.

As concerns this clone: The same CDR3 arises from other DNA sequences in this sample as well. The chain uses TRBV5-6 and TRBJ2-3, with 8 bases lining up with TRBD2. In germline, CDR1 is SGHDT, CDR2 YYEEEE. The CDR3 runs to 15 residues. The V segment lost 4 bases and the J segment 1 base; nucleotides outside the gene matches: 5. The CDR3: CASSPLAGGTDTQYF. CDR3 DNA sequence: TGTGCCAGCAGCCCCCTAGCGGGCGGCACAGATACGCAGTATTTT.

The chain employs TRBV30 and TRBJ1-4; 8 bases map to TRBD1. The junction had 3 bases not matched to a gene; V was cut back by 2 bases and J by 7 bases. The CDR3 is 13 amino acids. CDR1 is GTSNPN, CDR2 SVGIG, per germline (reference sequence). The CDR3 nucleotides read TGTGCCTGGAGTCGCGACAGGGGTGAAAAACTGTTTTTT. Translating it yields CAWSRDRGEKLFF.

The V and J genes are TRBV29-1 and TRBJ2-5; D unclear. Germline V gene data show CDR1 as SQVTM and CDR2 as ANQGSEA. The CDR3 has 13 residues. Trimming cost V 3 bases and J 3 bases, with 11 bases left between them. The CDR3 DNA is TGCAGCGTTGATATCGATCTAGAAGAGACCCAGTACTTC. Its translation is CSVDIDLEETQYF.

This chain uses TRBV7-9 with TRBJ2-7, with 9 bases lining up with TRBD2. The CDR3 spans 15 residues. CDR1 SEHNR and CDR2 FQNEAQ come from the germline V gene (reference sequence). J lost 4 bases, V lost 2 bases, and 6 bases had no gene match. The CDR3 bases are TGTGCCAGCAGCTTATCAGGTAGCGGGAGTTACGAGCAGTACTTC. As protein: CASSLSGSGSYEQYF.

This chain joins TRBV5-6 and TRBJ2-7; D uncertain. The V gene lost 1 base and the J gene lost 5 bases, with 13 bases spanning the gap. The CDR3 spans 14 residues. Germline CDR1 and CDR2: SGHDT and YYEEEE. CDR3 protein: CASSLIKSFDEQYF. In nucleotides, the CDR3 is TGTGCCAGCAGCTTGATAAAAAGTTTTGACGAGCAGTACTTC.